This passage covers 5 T cell receptor beta chains from one sample sequenced in a study of cytomegalovirus exposure and HLA in healthy donors. In the PCR, 60 Vbeta and 13 Jbeta primers were used. Generated by immunoSEQ multiplex PCR, the TCRdb table keeps only in-frame clones and is missing some. Among approximately 70,000 clones listed, 74% were seen once. Input material: PBMCs. Receptor source: a human donor in good health.

The chain recombines TRBV25-1 with TRBJ2-2; 7 nucleotides align to TRBD1. The CDR3 contains 15 residues. The ends lost 2 bases at V and 1 base at J; junction bases unmatched: 1. The germline V gene has CDR1 MGHDK and CDR2 SYGVNS. The CDR3, as DNA: TGTGCCAGCAGTGAAGGGGACAGGAACACCGGGGAGCTGTTTTTT. Translating it yields CASSEGDRNTGELFF.

This clone was found a few times. The chain recombines TRBV11-3 with TRBJ2-1; TRBD2 agrees at 11 bases. CDR1 is SGHNT, CDR2 YENEEA, per germline. CDR3 length: 15 residues. V dropped 5 bases and J dropped 1; count of bases not matched to a gene: 1. DNA of the CDR3: TGTGCCAGCAGCAGACTAGCGGGATCCTACAATGAGCAGTTCTTC. Its translation is CASSRLAGSYNEQFF.

CDR3 protein: CASSQGAPGNTIYF. In nucleotides, the CDR3 is TGTGCCAGCTCGCAGGGGGCGCCAGGAAACACCATATATTTT. The V and J genes are TRBV18 and TRBJ1-3, with 8 bases identical to TRBD1. The CDR3 spans 14 residues. V lost 6 bases, J lost 4 bases, and 5 bases stayed unmatched. Germline V gene data show CDR1 as KGHSH and CDR2 as LQKENI.

The CDR3 DNA follows: TGTGCCAGCAGTTATGCACAGAGCGGAAACACCATATATTTT. It yields the protein CASSYAQSGNTIYF. The rearrangement uses TRBV6-5 and TRBJ1-3; no reliable D call. Trimming pared 3 bases from V and 4 bases from J, leaving 10 bases between. CDR3 length: 14 residues. Germline assignment: CDR1 MNHEY and CDR2 SVGAGI.

CDR3 DNA: TGTGCCAGCAGTTCCCAAGGGGGGAACACTGAAGCTTTCTTT. Its protein is CASSSQGGNTEAFF. The genes are TRBV27 and TRBJ1-1; possible D gene TRBD1, 6 bases. The CDR3 runs to 14 residues. CDR1 is MNHEY and CDR2 is SMNVEV in the germline V gene (reference sequence). V shed 4 bases and J shed 1 base, with 10 bases lying between them.